The sequence of this T cell receptor (beta chain) was determined in a study of spatial heterogeneity in lung cancer. As for the study in general: Any follow-up PBMC samples that were available went on to be sequenced, and the median time to follow-up was roughly two years after resection. Alpha-chain sequences were consistently detected less often than beta-chain sequences.

Time point meaning: blood at routine non-recurrence follow-up after resection. Sequencing was performed on whole RNA extracted from tumor and nontumor lung tissue, or from frozen PBMC, and the material was left unsorted. TCRdb redid the calling of the 5' RACE reads with MiXCR, one entry per CDR3 protein. The sample has fewer than 150,000 distinct CDR3 sequences; roughly 10% are singletons. The source is a female donor with early-stage non-small cell lung cancer. The sequencing here drew on PBMCs, taken at follow-up.

The CDR3 here is CASTTGLAGGRHNEQFF. CDR3 nucleotides: TGTGCCAGCACCACTGGACTAGCGGGCGGTCGGCACAATGAGCAGTTCTTC. The chain is built from TRBV6-1 and TRBJ2-1; 11 bases are shared with TRBD2. The ends lost 7 bases at V and 5 bases at J; junction bases unmatched: 13. The CDR3 extends over 17 amino acids. Germline CDR1 and CDR2: MNHNS and SASEGT.